The clone carrying this T cell receptor beta chain was detected many times. These data originate in a study of blood T cell repertoires in COVID-19. Study-level background: The United States, Italy and Spain supplied acute and convalescent COVID-19 samples.

Clones were read by immunoSEQ multiplex PCR, and TCRdb kept only the in-frame ones, dropping some. The sample contains more than 140,000 clones, about 86% of which appear only once. Germline CDR1 and CDR2: SGHAT and FQNNGV. The CDR3 extends over 16 amino acids. The V end was cut by 9 bases, the J end by 3 bases, with 24 bases between. The genes are TRBV11-2 and TRBJ2-7, with a possible D match to TRBD2 (7 bases). The sequence was obtained from a woman in her sixties or seventies with acute or convalescent COVID-19. The sample comprised peripheral blood. The CDR3 loop reads CASRRLGGRTDYEQYF. CDR3 coding DNA: TGTGCCAGTCGAAGATTGGGGGGGCGGACAGACTACGAGCAGTACTTC.